The T cell receptor beta chain described here comes from a study of T-cell memory formation after mild COVID-19. TCRdb reprocessed the 5' RACE reads with MiXCR, giving one entry per CDR3 protein. The sample includes some 600,000 distinct CDR3 sequences, around a sixth seen only once; the top ten take 8.1%. Study-wide results and limits: A subset of responding clones appeared in pre-infection memory, suggesting cross-reactive memory joined. Balance between CD4 and CD8 was seen in clones contracting day 15 to 85, and a CD4+ lean was seen in later expanders. Largely, contracting CD4+ clones fell within CM and EM, and contracting CD8+ clones within EMRA.

The V end was cut by 1 base, the J end by 5 bases, with 10 bases between. The CDR3 extends over 14 amino acids. Per the germline V gene, CDR1 is SGHTA and CDR2 is FQGNSA. This clonotype was counted only a few times. What it binds is not known. Sample: PBMCs or a T cell subset sorted from them (not recorded which). The receptor comes from an adult woman who had mild COVID-19 (a few samples of this study predate the infection). Cell type and time point are not known. This sequence joins TRBV7-2 and TRBJ2-3, with D hard to call. For the CDR3, the DNA is TGTGCCAGCAGCTTAGACGGGCGGCTAGATACGCAGTATTTT. Its translation is CASSLDGRLDTQYF.